This TCR beta chain appears in the sequencing data of a study of cytomegalovirus exposure and HLA in healthy donors (dated 2017 in TCRdb). About the investigation overall: An earlier analysis of some 550 of the donors reported about 290 Gb of sequence data and roughly 110 million unique TCR beta sequences from 150 million to 200 million T cells. Using immunosequencing, the study profiled T cell repertoires from 666 subjects and related those repertoires to cytomegalovirus serostatus. All discovery cohort repertoires had been generated using a single sequencing platform. Of the approximately 400 genotyped donors, around 81% fell in the genetic ancestry cluster associated with self-reported Caucasian donors. The study aimed to test whether cataloging public T cell receptors could reveal signatures of past pathogen exposure. Across some 400 genotyped donors of the cohort, an average of about 240,000 unique TCR beta nucleotide sequences per donor were sequenced, and approximately 19% of those sequences were non-productive. Because of strong linkage in the cohort, four to six DR-DQ haplotypes were treated as single units for association and clustering. To study patterns of TCR occurrence, a later analysis re-analyzed previously published TCR beta repertoires from 666 donors and added high-resolution HLA genotyping. Along with the approximately 650-subject first cohort, a separate validation cohort of more than 90 different subjects was used. Both class I and class II loci were covered by HLA typing, at four-digit resolution. Approximately 310 gigabases of sequencing data and 70 million to 100 million unique TCR sequences were included in an early release covering over 600 HLA-typed donors. In an earlier analysis of about 590 of the donors, high-throughput TCR beta sequencing was used to judge whether each TCR beta V gene segment behaved as functional or pseudogenic. In a later genetic analysis, genome-wide SNP genotypes for about three fifths of the roughly 670 donors were used, and that subset was treated as a discovery cohort. Rather than using new phenotypic data, the later analysis identified candidate immune exposures from TCR beta sequences and from how often those sequences occurred across donors. Donor age, sex, ethnicity and CMV serostatus were collected together with the repertoire data. Typing coverage varied by locus: 629-630 donors for A, B, C, DRB1 and DQB1; roughly 520 for DQA1; more than 600 for DPA1; fewer than 480 for DPB1. High-throughput TCR immunosequencing, statistical association of individual TCRs with disease status, and machine learning were combined to predict cytomegalovirus infection status. General findings and caveats noted by the study authors: Immune exposure information for the cohort was limited to CMV serostatus. In an earlier analysis of 450 to 750 of the donors, most TCR beta V segments appeared in productive rearrangements about 90% or about 30% of the time, broadly matching IMGT annotations. Sequencing depth was assumed to be roughly uniform across donors in the presence/absence analyses, though that assumption may not hold. Because HLA typing was missing for some donors at each locus, association tests included only the typed subset. A further reported finding was that TCR beta sequences accurately predicted the HLA-A and HLA-B alleles for most subjects in the first cohort. In a later analysis, the rate of TCR association differed among HLA loci, with DRB1 alleles having the most associated TCRs and HLA-C alleles having the fewest. At a false discovery rate of 0.05, a later analysis linked approximately 18,000 TCR beta sequences to specific HLA alleles. The cohort was sequenced for TCR beta chains only, and without alpha or paired-chain data the features that could be detected were limited. According to a later analysis, most CMV-associated TCR beta chains appeared to be HLA-restricted, and the HLA associations seemed to be driven largely by CMV exposure. In a later analysis, several top co-occurrence clusters were reported to appear linked to parvovirus B19, influenza, CMV and Epstein-Barr virus. Cytomegalovirus status was reported to be diagnosed by the classifier with high specificity and sensitivity in both the original and validation cohorts. When HLA alleles, especially DR and DQ, strongly co-occurred, attributing TCR associations to individual alleles was difficult. The study gave a list of more than 150 TCR beta chains associated with cytomegalovirus. Three of the identified cytomegalovirus-associated TCR beta chains were confirmed in vitro to be specific for cytomegalovirus antigens. Compared with equally common non-associated chains, HLA-associated TCR beta chains in a later analysis were more clonally expanded and had lower generation probabilities. A later genetic analysis associated a missense DCLRE1C variant with V-gene and J-gene trimming of TCR beta chains, and an independent cohort replicated the association. In a later genetic analysis, fewer N-insertions in productive TCRs were reported among donors in an Asian-associated ancestry cluster than the approximately 630-donor mean. According to the authors, the approach could potentially be generalized to other disease states and immunological phenotypes. The earlier analysis of about 600 of the donors excluded around 17 rarely observed V segments, including chromosome 9 orphons, because counts were too low. A cluster of highly shared sequence variants was judged likely to represent a technical artifact of the sequencing pipeline. Correlated functional status among segregating V segments might be attributable to linkage disequilibrium, but an unknown experimental factor could not be ruled out. Across donors, most TCR sequences were observed very rarely, whereas some public TCRs were present in many individuals.

The cohort consisted of hundreds of healthy bone marrow donors. Cohort members were all nominally healthy when sampled, although unrecorded immune exposures were likely present. The donor was CMV seronegative and belonged to the group of 320 or so seronegative cohort members. Each donor provided a peripheral blood sample, and peripheral blood mononuclear cells were used for TCR beta sequencing. The Qiagen DNeasy Blood Extraction Kit was used to extract genomic DNA from the blood cell samples. Concerning this clone itself: The antigen it binds to is not known. No base-level quality is on record; no much larger clone is a single base apart.

Libraries came from the immunoSEQ multiplex PCR assay. A mixture of 60 forward primers for TCR Vbeta segments and 13 reverse primers for TCR Jbeta segments was used in the multiplex PCR. The CDR3 region of rearranged TCR beta genes was amplified from genomic DNA with a multiplex PCR assay. The Illumina HiSeq System was used to sequence the amplified TCR beta libraries as 87-base-pair reads. Turning to the authors' computational methods: Across the 640 or so repertoires, a later analysis counted tens of millions of unique TCR beta chains, 8.5 million to 12 million of which were shared by at least two donors. Raw reads were error-corrected and collapsed into unique sequences by a nearest-neighbor algorithm in which closely related sequences were merged to remove PCR and sequencing errors. Alignment of CDR3 sequences to IMGT reference sequences was used to assign V, D and J gene segments. Each retained sequence needed at least a six-nucleotide match to both a V gene segment and a J gene segment. Rearrangements were called productive when the CDR3 lacked stop codons and stayed in frame with V and J; all others were non-productive. Following IMGT convention, CDR3 was defined as the stretch from the second conserved V-encoded cysteine up to the conserved J-encoded phenylalanine. Sequences without an unambiguous match to a single V gene segment were excluded from the earlier analysis of approximately 560 of the donors. An earlier analysis of several hundred of the donors called V segments functional above 56.7% productive rearrangements and segregating when the between-donor standard deviation exceeded 5%. A statistical classification framework was developed to diagnose cytomegalovirus status using the catalog of TCR beta chain sequences. In a later analysis, TCR nucleotide sequences were compared against IMGT/GENE-DB human TR gene sequences so that V and J genes could be assigned. In a later analysis, CDR3 sequences and most-parsimonious VDJ recombination scenarios were assigned using the TCRdist pipeline. In a later analysis, each TCR beta chain was defined by its CDR3 amino acid sequence together with its V-gene family, and reads lacking a unique V-gene family were excluded. In a later analysis, 550 to 650 highly shared, low-generation-probability nucleotide sequences were removed to address suspected cross-contamination and a sequencing artifact. For each public chain, a later analysis derived a clonal expansion index from normalized ranks of inferred template counts within each repertoire. A later analysis computed generation probabilities with a VDJ recombination model fitted to out-of-frame rearrangements, and checked the results against IGoR. A later analysis scored TCR-TCR, TCR-HLA and TCR-CMV co-occurrence with hypergeometric tests, applying a repertoire-size bias correction to TCR pairs. False discovery rates were estimated in a later analysis by permuting HLA or CMV assignments 20 times. In a later analysis, co-occurring TCRs were grouped using DBSCAN, and TCRdist sequence similarity was added for clustering within HLA-allele-positive subsets. Repertoires with fewer than 30,000 or more than 120,000 public chains, plus five repertoires with anomalous nucleotide sharing, were excluded from co-occurrence clustering. Here the immuneACCESS table is served through TCRdb, limited to in-frame sequences with V and J called. Missing clones are a known gap in these copies; in checked studies unresolved V genes cover under half, and the rest lacks a known reason. V and J calls and clone size come straight from that table; D and trimming were deduced from the DNA. This sample holds 95,000 to 100,000 clones; approximately 74% were observed only once. The ten largest clones represent approximately 2% of the sample.

This receptor was identified in a woman in her forties in good health and CMV-seronegative. The sequencing input was PBMCs.

The DNA sequence is TGTGCCTGGAGTACTCCAGGGGGTCTAGAGACCCAGTACTTC. Its translation is CAWSTPGGLETQYF. This chain joins TRBV30 to TRBJ2-5; 7 bases in the middle match TRBD1. The CDR3 runs 14 amino acids, cysteine and phenylalanine included. The retained sequence is limited to the CDR3, 42 bases, with the frame set at the first base. Trimming leaves V shorter by 2 bases and J shorter by 4 bases, with the junction holding 7 bases beyond the gene matches. As encoded in the germline V gene (reference sequence), CDR1 is GTSNPN while CDR2 is SVGIG. This CDR3, with the reference TRBV30 and TRBJ2-5 proteins standing in past its ends, gives the full variable domain SQTIHQWPATLVQPVGSPLSLECTVEGTSNPNLYWYRQAAGRGLQLLFYSVGIGQISSEVPQNLSASRPQDRQFILSSKKLLLSDSGFYLCAWSTPGGLETQYFGPGTRLLVL.